This TCR beta chain originates from a study of T cell repertoires in cytomegalovirus infection. Study summary: CMV infection plus the matching HLA type was flagged by public TCR beta signatures.

A remark on this clonotype: Antigen: not known.

Points from the study as a whole: What dominated the ex vivo response were HLA-C-restricted CMV-specific TCR beta clonotypes. Carriage of CMV together with the relevant HLA was identifiable through cumulative public TCR beta family frequency.

After removal of 3 bases from V and 10 bases from J, the junction contained 4 bases not matched to a gene. Germline CDR1 reads SGHNT; CDR2 reads YYREEE (reference sequence). The CDR3 loop spans 12 amino acids. A single record per CDR3 protein comes from TCRdb applying MiXCR to the reads. The data hold fewer than 200,000 distinct CDR3 sequences, with 14% observed a single time. This TCR was sampled from a human donor in good health (CMV status not recorded). Some clones in this sample may be carry-over from other donors' samples. The genes are TRBV5-4 and TRBJ2-1, with TRBD1 identical over 7 bases. Sequenced material: PBMCs. The CDR3 bases are TGTGCCAGCAGCTGGGGGACAGCCGAGCAGTTCTTC. This gives the protein CASSWGTAEQFF.